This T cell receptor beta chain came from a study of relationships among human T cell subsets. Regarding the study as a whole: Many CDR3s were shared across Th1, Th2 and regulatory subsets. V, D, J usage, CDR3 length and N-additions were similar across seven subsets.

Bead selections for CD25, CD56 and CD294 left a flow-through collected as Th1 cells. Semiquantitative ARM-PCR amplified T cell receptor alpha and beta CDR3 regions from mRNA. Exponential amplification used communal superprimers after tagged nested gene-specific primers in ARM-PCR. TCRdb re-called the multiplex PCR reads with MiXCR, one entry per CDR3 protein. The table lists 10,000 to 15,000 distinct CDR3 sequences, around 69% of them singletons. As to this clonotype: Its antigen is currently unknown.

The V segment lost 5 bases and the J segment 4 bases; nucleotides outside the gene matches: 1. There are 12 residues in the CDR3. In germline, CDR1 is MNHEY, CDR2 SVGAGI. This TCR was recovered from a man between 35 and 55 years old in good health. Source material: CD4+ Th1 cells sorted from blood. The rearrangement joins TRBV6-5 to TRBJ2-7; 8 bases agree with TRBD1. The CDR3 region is CASSRQGYEQYF. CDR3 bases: TGTGCCAGCAGTAGACAGGGGTACGAGCAGTACTTC.